Following are 2 T cell receptor beta chains from one sample sequenced in a study of T cells in Graves' hyperthyroidism and ophthalmopathy. It was RNA transcripts that yielded the amplified TCR beta CDR3 regions. The HTBI set primed first-round TCR CDR3 RT-PCR. TCRdb itself ran the multiplex PCR reads through MiXCR, one entry per CDR3 protein. The sample contains a few hundred thousand distinct CDR3 sequences, about 14% of which appear only once. Source material: blood. The receptors here all came from a woman in her twenties or thirties with Graves' hyperthyroidism that later progressed to Graves' ophthalmopathy.

Only a few counts were recorded for this clonotype. CDR3 sequence: CASSLVAGSGNTIYF. CDR3 nucleotides: TGCGCCAGCAGCTTGGTGGCCGGATCTGGAAACACCATATATTTT. The chain combines TRBV5-1 with TRBJ1-3; no definite D call. The length of the CDR3 is 15 residues. Between the trimmed V and J ends, which lost 0 bases and 1 base, there was a span of 8 bases. Germline values: CDR1 SGHRS, CDR2 YFSETQ. Variable domain in full (rest from reference TRBV5-1 and TRBJ1-3): KAGVTQTPRYLIKTRGQQVTLSCSPISGHRSVSWYQQTPGQGLQFLFEYFSETQRNKGNFPGRFSGRQFSNSRSEMNVSTLELGDSALYLCASSLVAGSGNTIYFGEGSWLTVV.

In its sample, this clonotype was seen a few times. The chain combines TRBV28 with TRBJ1-5; perhaps TRBD1 as D (5 bases). Trimming took off 1 base at V and 1 base at J, with 17 bases between the two ends. CDR1 is MDHEN and CDR2 is SYDVKM in the germline V gene. There are 18 residues in the CDR3. This CDR3 reads CASSLSGGGFGSNQPQHF. CDR3 DNA sequence: TGTGCCAGCAGTTTATCGGGGGGGGGGTTCGGGAGCAATCAGCCCCAGCATTTT.